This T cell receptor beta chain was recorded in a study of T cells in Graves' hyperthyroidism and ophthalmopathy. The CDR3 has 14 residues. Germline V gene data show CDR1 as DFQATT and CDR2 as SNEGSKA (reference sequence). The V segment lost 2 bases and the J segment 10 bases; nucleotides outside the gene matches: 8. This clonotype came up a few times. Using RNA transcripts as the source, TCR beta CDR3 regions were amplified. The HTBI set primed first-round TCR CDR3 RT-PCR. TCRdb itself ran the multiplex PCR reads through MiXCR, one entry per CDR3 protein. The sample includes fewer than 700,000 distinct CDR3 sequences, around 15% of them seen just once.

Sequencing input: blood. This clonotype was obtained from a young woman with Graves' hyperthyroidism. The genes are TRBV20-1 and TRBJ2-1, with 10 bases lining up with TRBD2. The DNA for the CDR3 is TGCAGTGCTAGAAGGCTAGCGGGAGCGAGGGAGCAGTTCTTC. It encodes CSARRLAGAREQFF.